This T cell receptor beta chain was observed in a study of T cell responses to AZD1222 COVID-19 vaccine. Profiled with immunoSEQ multiplex PCR; TCRdb holds only in-frame clones, not every one. The repertoire has approximately 170,000 clones, around 88% of them found once; the top ten carry 0.95% to 1.1%. Germline-derived CDR1 and CDR2 are GTSNPN and SVGIG (reference sequence). The V end lost 7 bases, the J end lost 4 bases, and 13 bases lay between the germline ends. This CDR3 is built from 12 residues. Sequencing used peripheral blood, obtained 28 days after the second AZD1222 dose. The sequence derives from an adult who received the AZD1222 COVID-19 vaccine. The chain joins TRBV30 to TRBJ1-2, with D hard to call. For the CDR3, the DNA is TGTGCCTTCTCTTGGACGGGCTATGGCTACACCTTC. Its protein product is CAFSWTGYGYTF.